The source of this TCR beta chain is a study of T cell clones after liver transplantation. At the level of the study: Liver transplant recipients had immunosuppression withdrawal attempted within 2 years. The study, taken as a whole, reports: Conclusions were preliminary, with small, heterogeneous patient groups.

Assay: immunoSEQ multiplex PCR; the TCRdb copy retains only in-frame clones and omits some. Of about 51,000 clones in the sample, roughly nine tenths were seen once. To note about this clone: The antigen is unknown.

Germline V gives CDR1 SGHDT, CDR2 YYEEEE. This CDR3 is built from 12 residues. V lost 2 bases, J lost 2 bases, and 5 bases lay in between. The input for sequencing was CD8+ T cells from blood, taken 12 months after liver transplant. The receptor's source is a human patient who received a liver transplant. Some of the T cells may derive from the graft donor. V and J are TRBV5-6 and TRBJ2-7; D unclear. CDR3 protein: CASSFLTYEQYF. CDR3 sequence (DNA): TGTGCCAGCAGCTTTTTGACCTACGAGCAGTACTTC.